This record covers a single TCR beta chain. This CDR3 region has 13 residues. With 11 bases removed from V and 0 bases from J, the gap between germline ends came to 11 bases. The germline V gene encodes CDR1 MNHNY and CDR2 SVGAGI (reference sequence). The PCR was carried out with 60 Vbeta primers and 13 Jbeta primers. Using immunoSEQ multiplex PCR, the repertoire was profiled, and TCRdb retains in-frame clones only, with some absent. The repertoire includes about 120,000 clones, about 70% of them detected once, and 2% to 2.5% sits in the top ten. These data come from a study of cytomegalovirus exposure and HLA in healthy donors.

The specimen was PBMCs. This sequence joins TRBV6-6 and TRBJ1-5; maybe TRBD1 (5 bases). The clonotype was recovered from a human donor in good health. The CDR3 loop is CAHGAYSNQPQHF. CDR3 nucleotides: TGTGCCCATGGGGCTTATAGCAATCAGCCCCAGCATTTT.